This TCR beta chain comes out of a study of T cell responses to AZD1222 COVID-19 vaccine. Germline V gene sequence: CDR1 KGHDR, CDR2 SFDVKD. This CDR3 region has 15 residues. The junction had 11 bases not matched to a gene; V was cut back by 9 bases and J by 6 bases. Sequenced by immunoSEQ multiplex PCR; TCRdb stores in-frame clones only, minus some. In the table there are 150,000 to 200,000 clones, roughly 93% of which are singletons. The sequence came from an adult in good health. The gene calls are TRBV24-1 and TRBJ2-1, with 9 bases matching TRBD2. The sequences come from peripheral blood, collected on day 0 of AZD1222 vaccination. The CDR3 DNA is TGTGCCACCTCGAGTGTAGCGGGAGTTCCCAATGAGCAGTTCTTC. Translating gives CATSSVAGVPNEQFF.